The present TCR beta chain was sequenced within a study of glioma-infiltrating T cells (dated by TCRdb to the mid-2010s). About the investigation overall: TCR alpha- and beta-chain repertoires were sequenced from glioma tissue, non-neoplastic brain tissue and matched peripheral blood mononuclear cells. The paired cohort was made up of three low-grade glioma patients, eight primary glioblastoma patients and three non-glioma patients who contributed non-neoplastic brain tissue. Each tissue-infiltrating repertoire was compared with the same patient's peripheral blood repertoire to measure divergence between tissue and blood T-cell populations. The investigation overall reported the following: Tissue and blood shared very few CDR3 sequences, a result attributed to high CDR3 diversity and limited sampling. In non-neoplastic patients, VJ-independent divergence between tissue and blood fell below expectation, whereas in all gliomas, and especially in low-grade gliomas, the divergence rose above expectation. Group comparisons were based on small numbers of patients: three non-neoplastic, three low-grade glioma and eight or nine glioblastoma patients.

TCR alpha and beta CDR3 regions were amplified with the iRepertoire nested amplicon-rescue multiplex PCR (arm-PCR) platform from RNA. One-step reverse transcription and amplification used about 90-400 ng of tissue mRNA or PBMC total RNA as input. Following bead purification, Illumina adapters were added by a secondary multiplex PCR, and the libraries were gel-purified between 200 and 400 bp. Libraries carried internal 6-nucleotide barcodes used for demultiplexing. Libraries were sequenced on an Illumina MiSeq with 2x220 or 2x250 nucleotide paired-end reads. The original methods were these. FLASH 1.2.11 was used to merge paired reads, and BWA-MEM then aligned the reads to the GRCh37 human genome before TRA and TRB reads were extracted. An IMGT-derived reference of cassette sequences and CDR3 motifs, with pseudogenes included, was used for V and J assignment. Three-frame translation of reads was performed, and productive CDR3s were defined as those with a C...FGXG motif and no stop codons. A clonotype was defined as a unique combination of a V-J cassette pair and a CDR3 amino acid sequence. Reads were filtered by Hamming distance, with the threshold set by the sequence error rate of each sample in mapped regions. The public reads were run again by TCRdb, first through fastp at Q25 and then through MiXCR, and only productive beta chains were kept. Identical CDR3 proteins give one entry, which carries the most common genes and DNA. The V and J calls and clone size come from TCRdb's table, not from the authors' own analysis. Within this sample are around 100,000 distinct CDR3 sequences, with around 28% of them counted one time only. The ten largest make up approximately 46% of the sample.

From cysteine to phenylalanine, the CDR3 is 17 amino acids long. CDR3 DNA is the only sequence kept; it has 51 bases, read in frame from the first base. The germline V gene (reference sequence) yields SEHNR for CDR1 and FQNEAQ for CDR2. V is reduced by 3 bases and J by 5 bases, leaving a spacing of 23 bases between them. This clonotype was picked up many times. Its antigen remains unidentified. Within one base of it there is no much larger clone, and no base qualities were kept. This clonotype was obtained from a human donor with low-grade glioma or glioblastoma, undergoing nonglioma brain surgery, or in good health (not recorded which). The sample comprised glioma tissue, nonneoplastic brain tissue, or PBMCs (not recorded which). The sequence joins TRBV7-9 to TRBJ2-7; TRBD1 is perhaps the D gene, given 5 matching bases. The sequenced DNA: TGTGCCAGCAGCTTCCCGAGCTTACTCTTAGGGGCAGACGAGCAGTACTTC. Its product reads: CASSFPSLLLGADEQYF.